The next 11 T cell receptor beta chains were all read from a single sample in a study of CD8+CD57+ T cells in acquired aplastic anemia (dated by TCRdb to the late 2010s). The run used an Illumina HiSeq 2000. Genomic DNA served as template for TCR beta VDJ combination and CDR3 sequence profiling. TCRdb reprocessing: public reads trimmed at Q25 with fastp, clones called with MiXCR, in-frame beta chains kept. Every CDR3 protein is listed once, alongside the most common genes and DNA of its rows. In all, the sample holds about 110,000 distinct CDR3 sequences, and around 49% of those were seen once. In total, the top ten clones hold around 32% of the sample. Sequencing was carried out using sorted CD4+, CD8+, or CD8+CD57+ T cells (not recorded which) from PBMCs. These receptors all come from a human donor in good health, serving as a control.

This clonotype has more than one count but fewer than ten. The J gene is TRBJ2-7, the V gene TRBV25-1; maybe TRBD1 (8 bases). Trimming pared 4 bases from V and 4 bases from J, leaving 20 bases between. Looked up from germline, CDR1 is MGHDK and CDR2 is SYGVNS. The length of the CDR3 is 16 residues. CDR3 DNA sequence: TGTGCCAGCAGTGGGGGGGGCAGGGGGCATCGGTACGAGCAGTACTTC. Translation gives CASSGGGRGHRYEQYF.

This rearrangement joins TRBV25-1 to TRBJ2-7; TRBD1 matches at 7 bases. Per the germline V gene, CDR1 is MGHDK and CDR2 is SYGVNS. CDR3 length: 15 amino acids. The V gene end was trimmed by 6 bases and the J gene end by 2 bases; junction bases not matched to a gene: 10. For the CDR3, the DNA is TGTGCCAGCAGGACACCAGGGACAGCAACCTACGAGCAGTACTTC. Translation gives CASRTPGTATYEQYF.

The chain uses TRBV10-3 and TRBJ1-2; D call uncertain. V shed 7 bases and J shed 4 bases, with 19 bases lying between them. The CDR3 length is 15 residues. Looked up from germline, CDR1 is ENHRY and CDR2 is SYGVKD. CDR3: CAITPGQTYSYGYTF. DNA for the CDR3: TGTGCCATCACCCCGGGCCAGACATATAGCTATGGCTACACCTTC.

This clonotype came up many times. The chain combines TRBV15 with TRBJ1-3, with 7 positions matching TRBD1. V trimming: 4 bases; J trimming: 4 bases; junction bases outside the gene matches: 7. The CDR3 runs to 15 residues. The germline V gene has CDR1 LNHNV and CDR2 YYDKDF (reference sequence). The CDR3 sequence: CATSINRGDGNTIYF. In DNA, the CDR3 is TGTGCCACCAGCATAAACAGGGGAGACGGAAACACCATATATTTT. Full variable domain (missing parts from reference TRBV15 and TRBJ1-3): DAMVIQNPRYQVTQFGKPVTLSCSQTLNHNVMYWYQQKSSQAPKLLFHYYDKDFNNEADTPDNFQSRRPNTSFCFLDIRSPGLGDTAMYLCATSINRGDGNTIYFGEGSWLTVV.

The V call is TRBV29-1, the J call TRBJ2-5; 12 nucleotides match TRBD1. Per the germline V gene, CDR1 is SQVTM and CDR2 is ANQGSEA. V lost 1 base to trimming and J lost 5 bases; unmatched junction nucleotides: 11. The CDR3 loop spans 17 amino acids. The DNA of the CDR3 is TGCAGCGTTGAAGGGTGGCTGGGACAGGGGGCGCGGGAGACCCAGTACTTC. This sequence encodes CSVEGWLGQGARETQYF.

In regard to this clonotype: A read error may be the cause here, since a much bigger clone is one base away. The chain combines TRBV5-8 with TRBJ1-1; possible D gene TRBD1, 5 bases. V lost 4 bases and J 1 base, leaving 8 bases between the germline ends. This CDR3 comprises 13 residues. The germline gives CDR1 SGHTS, CDR2 YDEGEE. CDR3: CASSLGANTEAFF. The CDR3 nucleotides read TGTGCCAGCAGCCTTGGGGCGAACACTGAAGCTTTCTTT.

On this clonotype itself: Relative to the germline gene, one junction end is altered; a read error may explain this. The gene calls are TRBV25-1 and TRBJ2-1; D possibly uses TRBD1 or TRBD2 (6 bases each). Germline V gene data show CDR1 as MGHDK and CDR2 as SYGVNS. CDR3 length: 15 amino acids. CDR3: CASSGTDGGSYEQLF. The CDR3 DNA reads as TGTGCCAGCAGTGGGACGGACGGGGGCTCCTACGAGCAGCTCTTC.

V gene TRBV2 combines with J gene TRBJ2-5; perhaps TRBD1 as D (5 bases). This CDR3 is 14 amino acids long. Trimming left V 0 bases short and J 7 bases short, with 12 bases between. CDR1 and CDR2 from the germline V gene are SNHLY and FYNNEI. This CDR3 is CASSEAGVGVTQYF. CDR3 nucleotide sequence: TGTGCCAGCAGTGAAGCAGGGGTGGGTGTGACCCAGTACTTC.

As for this clonotype: A much larger clone differs from this one at a single base, so this may be a read error. The CDR3 DNA reads as TGTGCCAGCAGCCAATCGAGACAACGAGAGACCCAGTACTTC. This codes for CASSQSRQRETQYF. The chain has TRBV3-1 and TRBJ2-5, with D uncertain. Germline CDR1 LGHDT, CDR2 YNNKEL (reference sequence). The CDR3 spans 14 residues. The V end was cut by 2 bases, the J end by 4 bases, with 11 bases between.

This clonotype was seen many times. The CDR3 reads CASSLYPETRGGKISYEQYF. As DNA, the CDR3 is TGCGCCAGCAGCTTGTATCCGGAGACGAGGGGGGGGAAAATTTCCTACGAGCAGTACTTC. This chain joins TRBV5-1 and TRBJ2-7; weak D call: TRBD2 (7 bases). The CDR3 sequence is 20 residues long. Trimming shortened V by 1 base and J by 1 base, and 27 bases separated the two germline ends. Germline-derived CDR1 and CDR2 are SGHRS and YFSETQ.

The chain links TRBV24-1 to TRBJ1-2; D perhaps matches TRBD1 (6 bases). Trimming cost V 1 base and J 2 bases, with 7 bases left between them. Germline V gene data show CDR1 as KGHDR and CDR2 as SFDVKD. The CDR3 sequence is 14 residues long. Here the CDR3 reads CATSDFRGNYGYTF. Here the CDR3 DNA reads TGTGCCACCAGTGATTTCAGGGGAAACTATGGCTACACCTTC.